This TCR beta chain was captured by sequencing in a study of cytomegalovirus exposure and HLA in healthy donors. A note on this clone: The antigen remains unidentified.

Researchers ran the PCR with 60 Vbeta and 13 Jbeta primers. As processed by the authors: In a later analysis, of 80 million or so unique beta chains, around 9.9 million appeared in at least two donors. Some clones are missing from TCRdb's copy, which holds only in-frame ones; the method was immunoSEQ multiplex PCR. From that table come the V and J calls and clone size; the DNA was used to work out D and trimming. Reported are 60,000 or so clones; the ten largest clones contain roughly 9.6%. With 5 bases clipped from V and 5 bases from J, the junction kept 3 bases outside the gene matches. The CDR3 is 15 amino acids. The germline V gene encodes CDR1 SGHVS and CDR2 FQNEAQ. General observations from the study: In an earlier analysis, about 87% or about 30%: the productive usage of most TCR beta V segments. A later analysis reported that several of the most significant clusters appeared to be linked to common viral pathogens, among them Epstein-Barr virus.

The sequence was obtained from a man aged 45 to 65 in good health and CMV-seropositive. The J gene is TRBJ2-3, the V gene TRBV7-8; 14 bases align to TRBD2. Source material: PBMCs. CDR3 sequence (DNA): TGTGCCAGCAGCGTGACTAGCGGGGGGGGAGATACGCAGTATTTT. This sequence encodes CASSVTSGGGDTQYF.